The 25 T cell receptor beta chains in this list originate from one sample, sequenced in a study of blood T cell repertoires in COVID-19. Method: immunoSEQ multiplex PCR; TCRdb's copy keeps in-frame clones and lacks some. Here the sample spans under 85,000 clones, more than 60% being singletons. Sequencing was carried out using peripheral blood. These TCRs come from a human donor in a cohort sampled during active COVID-19.

The chain links TRBV12-3 or TRBV12-4 to TRBJ1-2, with D perhaps matching TRBD1 (5 bases). V lost 3 bases and J lost 8, with 10 bases in between. CDR3 length equals 12 residues. CDR3 region: CASSLSGSGYTF. The CDR3 nucleotides are TGTGCCAGCAGTTTGTCAGGGTCCGGCTACACCTTC.

This chain links TRBV9 with TRBJ2-1; 7 bases match TRBD2. V dropped 3 bases and J dropped 2; count of bases not matched to a gene: 5. The CDR3 runs to 15 residues. Germline V CDR1 and CDR2: SGDLS, YYNGEE. CDR3 amino acids: CASSGRLAPYNEQFF. Written as DNA, the CDR3 is TGTGCCAGCAGCGGCCGACTAGCTCCCTACAATGAGCAGTTCTTC.

The chain is built from TRBV7-9 and TRBJ2-4, with 7 bases matching TRBD2. This CDR3 comprises 16 residues. J lost 1 base, V lost 2 bases, and 5 bases had no gene match. Germline CDR1 is SEHNR and CDR2 is FQNEAQ (reference sequence). Here the CDR3 reads CASSLLAGVAKNIQYF. The CDR3 DNA sequence: TGTGCCAGCAGCTTACTTGCGGGGGTGGCCAAAAACATTCAGTACTTC.

The rearrangement links TRBV7-2 to TRBJ2-7; 10 nucleotides align to TRBD2. This CDR3 is built from 18 residues. Losses at the gene ends were 1 base for V and 4 bases for J; bases not matched to a gene: 13. CDR1 and CDR2 (germline): SGHTA, FQGNSA. The CDR3 protein is CASSLVGLLAGLAYEQYF. In nucleotides, the CDR3 is TGTGCCAGCAGCTTAGTGGGTCTACTAGCGGGGTTAGCATACGAGCAGTACTTC.

This rearrangement joins TRBV6-5 to TRBJ1-1, with D perhaps matching TRBD1 (6 bases). The CDR3 runs 14 residues. The germline V and J ends were trimmed by 7 bases and 7 bases, with 19 bases remaining between them. The germline V gene has CDR1 MNHEY and CDR2 SVGAGI. DNA of the CDR3: TGTGCCAGCACCAATACGCAGGGGCCCCGTGAAGCTTTCTTT. It specifies CASTNTQGPREAFF.

V gene TRBV6-8 combines with J gene TRBJ1-4; the match to TRBD1 covers 8 bases. Trimming cost V 5 bases and J 4 bases; bases outside gene matches: 6. CDR1 MNHGY and CDR2 SAAAGT come from the germline V gene. The CDR3 spans 15 residues. DNA of the CDR3: TGTGCCAGCAGTCCCGGACAGGGCCTTAATGAAAAACTGTTTTTT. Encoded protein: CASSPGQGLNEKLFF.

This chain uses TRBV30 with TRBJ2-1; tentatively, D is TRBD2 (6 bases). The V end was cut by 1 base, the J end by 10 bases, with 14 bases between. CDR1 GTSNPN and CDR2 SVGIG come from the germline V gene (reference sequence). The CDR3 has 13 residues. The CDR3 is CAWSGDFRGEQFF. CDR3 in DNA: TGTGCCTGGAGTGGGGACTTCCGGGGGGAGCAGTTCTTC.

There are a few counts of this clone. The CDR3 protein is CASRRAPGNTIYF. The DNA for the CDR3 is TGTGCCAGCAGGCGGGCCCCTGGAAACACCATATATTTT. The rearrangement links TRBV6-5 to TRBJ1-3, with D uncertain. The CDR3 is made up of 13 amino acids. Germline loops: CDR1 MNHEY, CDR2 SVGAGI. V gave up 6 bases and J gave up 2 bases, with 8 bases separating them.

This rearrangement joins TRBV19 to TRBJ1-2; 7 bases match TRBD1. The CDR3 has 14 amino acids. Germline lookup yields CDR1 LNHDA and CDR2 SQIVND (reference sequence). V was pared by 6 bases and J by 2 bases, with 6 bases of the junction left unmatched. CDR3 sequence: CASSPQGVNYGYTF. The CDR3 region has the DNA TGTGCCAGTAGCCCCCAGGGGGTGAACTATGGCTACACCTTC.

The chain is built from TRBV29-1 and TRBJ2-7; TRBD1 aligns across 12 bases. Germline lookup yields CDR1 SQVTM and CDR2 ANQGSEA. The CDR3 length is 12 residues. V lost 6 bases to trimming and J lost 6 bases; unmatched junction nucleotides: 3. CDR3 coding DNA: TGCAGCGTGGGACAGGGGGCGGGCGAGCAGTACTTC. Translation gives CSVGQGAGEQYF.

This clone has a handful of counts. The genes are TRBV7-9 and TRBJ1-1; possible D gene TRBD1, 6 bases. V lost 8 bases and J 2 bases, leaving 15 bases between the germline ends. The length of the CDR3 is 14 residues. In germline, CDR1 is SEHNR, CDR2 FQNEAQ (reference sequence). Written as DNA, the CDR3 is TGTGCCAGCTTCCAGGGGCGCGGAAACACTGAAGCTTTCTTT. It encodes CASFQGRGNTEAFF.

As DNA, the CDR3 is TGTGCCAGCAGTGCCCCGTGGGCCACAGATACGCAGTATTTT. Protein product: CASSAPWATDTQYF. The rearrangement links TRBV28 to TRBJ2-3; D unclear. The CDR3 loop spans 14 amino acids. Germline V gives CDR1 MDHEN, CDR2 SYDVKM. Deletions cut 5 bases from V and 2 bases from J, with 11 bases between.

V is TRBV24-1 and J is TRBJ1-5, with TRBD1 matching 7 bases. The J segment lost 2 bases and the V segment lost 4 bases, leaving 4 bases of the junction unmatched. Germline values: CDR1 KGHDR, CDR2 SFDVKD. This CDR3 comprises 15 residues. CDR3 DNA: TGTGCCACCAGTGACCCCACAGGGGGCAATCAGCCCCAGCATTTT. This translates into CATSDPTGGNQPQHF.

The CDR3 sequence: CASSLSGGRYGYTF. DNA for the CDR3: TGTGCCAGCAGCCTCTCGGGAGGGCGCTATGGCTACACCTTC. The rearrangement links TRBV6-5 to TRBJ1-2; D remains unclear. The V gene lost 6 bases and the J gene lost 4 bases, with 15 bases spanning the gap. The germline CDR1 and CDR2 sequences are MNHEY and SVGAGI. The CDR3 sequence is 14 residues long.

The CDR3 DNA sequence: TGTGCCAGCAGCCTCCGGGACAGTCAAGAGACCCAGTACTTC. It translates to CASSLRDSQETQYF. The chain links TRBV13 to TRBJ2-5; 7 bases align to TRBD1. The germline gives CDR1 PRHDT, CDR2 FYEKMQ (reference sequence). The CDR3 runs to 14 residues. The V and J ends lost 5 bases and 2 bases, in that order; junction bases with no gene match: 5.

The genes are TRBV30 and TRBJ1-5; possibly TRBD1 for D (6 bases). Germline lookup yields CDR1 GTSNPN and CDR2 SVGIG (reference sequence). Trimming left V 0 bases short and J 2 bases short, with 14 bases between. The CDR3 is 16 residues long. The CDR3 DNA is TGTGCCTGGAGTGTAAGCGGGGGCGCGGGCAATCAGCCCCAGCATTTT. Translation: CAWSVSGGAGNQPQHF. The full variable domain, rest sourced from reference TRBV30 and TRBJ1-5, is SQTIHQWPATLVQPVGSPLSLECTVEGTSNPNLYWYRQAAGRGLQLLFYSVGIGQISSEVPQNLSASRPQDRQFILSSKKLLLSDSGFYLCAWSVSGGAGNQPQHFGDGTRLSIL.

DNA for the CDR3: TGTGCCACCAGCAGAGTCGGCAGGGTCTCGGACGAGCAGTACTTC. This codes for CATSRVGRVSDEQYF. The chain has TRBV15 and TRBJ2-7; tentatively, D is TRBD1 (5 bases). With 1 base removed from V and 5 bases from J, the gap between germline ends came to 15 bases. Germline V gene lookup returns CDR1 LNHNV and CDR2 YYDKDF (reference sequence). CDR3 length equals 15 residues. The variable domain in full, with the rest retrieved from reference TRBV15 and TRBJ2-7, is DAMVIQNPRYQVTQFGKPVTLSCSQTLNHNVMYWYQQKSSQAPKLLFHYYDKDFNNEADTPDNFQSRRPNTSFCFLDIRSPGLGDTAMYLCATSRVGRVSDEQYFGPGTRLTVT.

The chain carries TRBV13 and TRBJ1-2; D might be TRBD1 (5 bases). Germline loops: CDR1 PRHDT, CDR2 FYEKMQ (reference sequence). This CDR3 is built from 13 residues. V was pared by 5 bases and J by 5 bases, with 12 bases between. The CDR3 nucleotides read TGTGCCAGCAGCCCACCCGGGGGTTATGGCTACACCTTC. It is translated as CASSPPGGYGYTF.

V and J are TRBV14 and TRBJ1-2, with a weak D call TRBD1 (6 bases). The V end lost 0 bases, the J end lost 4 bases, and 30 bases lay between the germline ends. The length of the CDR3 is 21 residues. Germline CDR1 SGHDN, CDR2 FVKESK. This CDR3 reads CASSQDELRGRGSGRGYGYTF. In DNA form, the CDR3 reads TGTGCCAGCAGCCAAGATGAGTTAAGAGGCAGGGGAAGTGGTCGGGGCTATGGCTACACCTTC.

The gene calls are TRBV7-2 and TRBJ2-7, with a tentative D call TRBD2 (6 bases). Germline assignment: CDR1 SGHTA and CDR2 FQGNSA. CDR3 length: 15 residues. Trimming shortened V by 1 base and J by 2 bases, and 12 bases separated the two germline ends. CDR3 region: CASSLVRGIAYEQYF. CDR3 coding DNA: TGTGCCAGCAGCTTAGTTCGGGGGATAGCCTACGAGCAGTACTTC.

The genes are TRBV27 and TRBJ1-2; tentatively, D is TRBD1 (6 bases). V was shortened by 2 bases and J by 4 bases, with 11 bases between the two germline ends. The CDR3 spans 14 residues. The germline V gene has CDR1 MNHEY and CDR2 SMNVEV (reference sequence). The CDR3 DNA sequence: TGTGCCAGCAGTTTAGACAGGTCGGGCTATGGCTACACCTTC. Its translation is CASSLDRSGYGYTF.

The chain uses TRBV19 and TRBJ1-1; D is perhaps TRBD1 (6 bases). There are 13 residues in the CDR3. Germline lookup yields CDR1 LNHDA and CDR2 SQIVND (reference sequence). The ends were cut back, 10 bases at V and 7 bases at J, with 19 bases in the middle. Here the CDR3 DNA reads TGTGCCACCAGCAACCGGGACACCCTTGAAGCTTTCTTT. Its translation: CATSNRDTLEAFF.

This sequence joins TRBV5-1 and TRBJ1-6; 9 bases line up with TRBD1. The CDR3 length is 16 residues. Germline lookup yields CDR1 SGHRS and CDR2 YFSETQ. V lost 4 bases to trimming and J lost 6 bases; unmatched junction nucleotides: 8. CDR3 coding DNA: TGCGCCAGCAGCCCCGGGTTGGGACAGGGTAATTCACCCCTCCACTTT. Its protein is CASSPGLGQGNSPLHF.

The sample holds a few counts of this clone. The chain links TRBV2 to TRBJ2-7; TRBD1 is a possible D gene (5 bases). Per germline, CDR1 SNHLY and CDR2 FYNNEI. This CDR3 has 11 residues. V lost 7 bases and J lost 4, with 8 bases in between. DNA for the CDR3: TGTGCCAGCACCGACAGTTACGAGCAGTACTTC. The encoded protein is CASTDSYEQYF. Together with reference TRBV2 and TRBJ2-7, the CDR3 gives the full variable domain: EPEVTQTPSHQVTQMGQEVILRCVPISNHLYFYWYRQILGQKVEFLVSFYNNEISEKSEIFDDQFSVERPDGSNFTLKIRSTKLEDSAMYFCASTDSYEQYFGPGTRLTVT.

The V call is TRBV5-1, the J call TRBJ2-1, with 8 bases identical to TRBD2. V was clipped by 4 bases and J by 2 bases; unmatched bases: 14. This CDR3 contains 18 residues. The germline V gene has CDR1 SGHRS and CDR2 YFSETQ. The CDR3 DNA follows: TGCGCCAGCAGCGCACCTCGGGGGGGCCTAATTACCTACAATGAGCAGTTCTTC. Its translation is CASSAPRGGLITYNEQFF.